This is a list of T cell receptor beta chains from one sample in a study of T cells after yellow fever vaccination. TCRdb recomputed calls from the 5' RACE reads with MiXCR, one row per CDR3 protein. This table holds around 350,000 distinct CDR3 sequences, 11% found once. The material sequenced was PBMCs, taken on the day of the first yellow fever vaccination. Receptor source: a young man who received the YFV17D yellow fever vaccine. Both conserved end residues are part of each CDR3. A D gene is named only where the DNA matches it firmly. Where a row states a size, it is once, few, many or the class of an expanded clone; other rows omit it.

CDR3: CASSLGTGDEQFF
DNA: TGTGCCAGCAGCTTAGGGACAGGGGATGAGCAGTTCTTC
D: TRBD1
size: few
J: TRBJ2-1
V: TRBV7-2

CDR3: CASSPIDRGNEQFF
DNA: TGTGCCAGCAGCCCAATCGACAGGGGGAACGAGCAGTTCTTC
D: TRBD1
size: .
J: TRBJ2-1
V: TRBV27

CDR3: CASSHNSRGTDRTIDYGYTF
DNA: TGTGCCAGCAGCCACAACTCCCGGGGGACGGACAGGACTATTGACTATGGCTACACCTTC
D: TRBD1
size: .
J: TRBJ1-2
V: TRBV4-2

CDR3: CASSFSYRDRDHYEQYF
DNA: TGTGCCAGCAGCTTTTCATACCGGGACAGGGATCACTACGAGCAGTACTTC
D: TRBD1
size: few
J: TRBJ2-7
V: TRBV7-8

CDR3: CSVVSDRDNEQFF
DNA: TGCAGCGTTGTTAGTGACAGGGACAATGAGCAGTTCTTC
D: TRBD1
size: .
J: TRBJ2-1
V: TRBV29-1

CDR3: CATSLRTGGDYGYTF
DNA: TGTGCCACCAGTTTAAGAACAGGGGGCGACTATGGCTACACCTTC
D: TRBD1
size: few
J: TRBJ1-2
V: TRBV24-1

CDR3: CSVNGLGSEQYF
DNA: TGCAGCGTTAACGGTCTGGGGTCCGAGCAGTACTTC
D: .
size: .
J: TRBJ2-7
V: TRBV29-1

CDR3: CASSSRQGGAGELFF
DNA: TGTGCCAGCAGCTCACGACAGGGTGGGGCCGGGGAGCTGTTTTTT
D: TRBD1
size: many
J: TRBJ2-2
V: TRBV7-2

CDR3: CASSLKGVRETQYF
DNA: TGTGCCAGCAGTTTAAAGGGGGTCCGGGAGACCCAGTACTTC
D: .
size: many
J: TRBJ2-5
V: TRBV27

CDR3: CASSSQGTQETQYF
DNA: TGCGCCAGCAGCTCACAGGGGACCCAAGAGACCCAGTACTTC
D: TRBD1
size: many
J: TRBJ2-5
V: TRBV5-1

CDR3: CSARKGAKNIQYF
DNA: TGCAGTGCTAGAAAGGGAGCCAAAAACATTCAGTACTTC
D: .
size: few
J: TRBJ2-4
V: TRBV20-1

CDR3: CATSDPRQGANTGELFF
DNA: TGTGCCACCAGTGATCCGCGACAGGGGGCCAACACCGGGGAGCTGTTTTTT
D: TRBD1
size: few
J: TRBJ2-2
V: TRBV24-1

CDR3: CASALQTGGLSSGELFF
DNA: TGTGCCAGTGCACTCCAAACAGGGGGCCTTAGCTCCGGGGAGCTGTTTTTT
D: TRBD1
size: .
J: TRBJ2-2
V: TRBV5-8

CDR3: CASSARETQYF
DNA: TGTGCCAGCTCCGCCCGGGAGACCCAGTACTTC
D: .
size: few
J: TRBJ2-5
V: TRBV7-9

CDR3: CASSPGGKGNLWNSPLHF
DNA: TGCGCCAGCAGCCCAGGGGGTAAAGGAAACCTTTGGAATTCACCCCTCCACTTT
D: TRBD1
size: .
J: TRBJ1-6
V: TRBV5-1

CDR3: CASSRKGQGYEKLFF
DNA: TGTGCCAGCAGCCGGAAGGGACAGGGCTATGAAAAACTGTTTTTT
D: TRBD1
size: .
J: TRBJ1-4
V: TRBV3-1

CDR3: CASSARLGGDTDTQYF
DNA: TGTGCCAGCAGCGCCCGCCTCGGGGGGGACACAGATACGCAGTATTTT
D: TRBD2
size: few
J: TRBJ2-3
V: TRBV7-2

CDR3: CASSSGQGSNYGYTF
DNA: TGTGCCAGCAGTTCGGGACAGGGCTCTAACTATGGCTACACCTTC
D: TRBD1
size: .
J: TRBJ1-2
V: TRBV6-5

CDR3: CASSLAYRRTGGEQYF
DNA: TGTGCCAGCAGCTTAGCTTACAGGCGGACAGGGGGCGAGCAGTACTTC
D: TRBD1
size: .
J: TRBJ2-7
V: TRBV7-6

CDR3: CASSYLDGDYGYTF
DNA: TGTGCCAGCAGTTACTTAGACGGGGACTATGGCTACACCTTC
D: .
size: few
J: TRBJ1-2
V: TRBV6-5

CDR3: CASSLGSGADEQFF
DNA: TGCGCCAGCAGCTTGGGGTCGGGGGCCGATGAGCAGTTCTTC
D: .
size: .
J: TRBJ2-1
V: TRBV5-1

CDR3: CSARDNLAGGPINEQFF
DNA: TGCAGTGCTAGAGATAATCTAGCGGGGGGGCCGATCAATGAGCAGTTCTTC
D: TRBD2
size: few
J: TRBJ2-1
V: TRBV20-1

CDR3: CSPDREETQYF
DNA: TGCAGCCCTGACAGGGAAGAGACCCAGTACTTC
D: TRBD1
size: many
J: TRBJ2-5
V: TRBV20-1

CDR3: CASSEVTPLHF
DNA: TGTGCCAGCAGTGAAGTGACACCCCTCCACTTT
D: .
size: .
J: TRBJ1-6
V: TRBV6-1

CDR3: CASSPRAGAGRGANVLTF
DNA: TGTGCCAGCAGCCCCAGGGCGGGTGCGGGCCGTGGGGCCAACGTCCTGACTTTC
D: .
size: .
J: TRBJ2-6
V: TRBV6-1

CDR3: CSARWDSYEQYF
DNA: TGCAGTGCTAGATGGGACAGCTACGAGCAGTACTTC
D: TRBD1
size: few
J: TRBJ2-7
V: TRBV20-1

CDR3: CASSRTASGTTTDTQYF
DNA: TGTGCCAGCAGCAGGACTGCAAGCGGCACTACCACAGATACGCAGTATTTT
D: .
size: few
J: TRBJ2-3
V: TRBV6-4

CDR3: CASSHRGHTEAFF
DNA: TGTGCCAGTAGCCACAGGGGGCACACTGAAGCTTTCTTT
D: TRBD1
size: .
J: TRBJ1-1
V: TRBV19

CDR3: CASSLTAYNQPQHF
DNA: TGTGCCAGCAGCTTAACAGCTTACAATCAGCCCCAGCATTTT
D: .
size: .
J: TRBJ1-5
V: TRBV7-8

CDR3: CASTPSRGVYGYTF
DNA: TGTGCCAGTACCCCCAGCCGTGGAGTTTATGGCTACACCTTC
D: .
size: few
J: TRBJ1-2
V: TRBV19

CDR3: CASRSRDGYNSPLHF
DNA: TGTGCCAGCCGTTCTAGGGACGGATATAATTCACCCCTCCACTTT
D: .
size: .
J: TRBJ1-6
V: TRBV12-3/TRBV12-4

CDR3: CATSRPWDGTHKWGTGELFF
DNA: TGTGCCACCAGCAGACCCTGGGACGGGACACACAAATGGGGCACCGGGGAGCTGTTTTTT
D: .
size: .
J: TRBJ2-2
V: TRBV15

CDR3: CASSSLRQGSSYEQYF
DNA: TGCGCCAGCAGCTCCTTACGCCAGGGGAGCTCCTACGAGCAGTACTTC
D: .
size: .
J: TRBJ2-7
V: TRBV5-1

CDR3: CASSLRGVGQPQHF
DNA: TGTGCCAGCAGCCTCCGCGGGGTTGGTCAGCCCCAGCATTTT
D: .
size: .
J: TRBJ1-5
V: TRBV7-8

CDR3: CASSSTAGDTGELFF
DNA: TGCGCCAGCAGCTCGACGGCGGGGGACACCGGGGAGCTGTTTTTT
D: TRBD2
size: .
J: TRBJ2-2
V: TRBV5-1

CDR3: CSAVRGSGDEQYF
DNA: TGCAGTGCCGTGCGGGGTAGCGGGGACGAGCAGTACTTC
D: TRBD2
size: few
J: TRBJ2-7
V: TRBV20-1

CDR3: CASSLAGTGGGYSNQPQHF
DNA: TGTGCCAGCAGCTTGGCCGGGACAGGGGGAGGATATAGCAATCAGCCCCAGCATTTT
D: TRBD1
size: many
J: TRBJ1-5
V: TRBV5-4

CDR3: CASSDQGPGITGELFF
DNA: TGTGCCAGCAGTGACCAAGGGCCGGGGATAACCGGGGAGCTGTTTTTT
D: .
size: few
J: TRBJ2-2
V: TRBV6-1

CDR3: CASSETGNTEAFF
DNA: TGTGCCAGCAGCGAGACAGGGAACACTGAAGCTTTCTTT
D: .
size: .
J: TRBJ1-1
V: TRBV6-1

CDR3: CSAPPGSRTEAFF
DNA: TGCAGTGCTCCGCCCGGGAGTCGGACTGAAGCTTTCTTT
D: .
size: .
J: TRBJ1-1
V: TRBV20-1

CDR3: CASSYGTVNQPQHF
DNA: TGTGCCAGCAGTTATGGGACAGTCAATCAGCCCCAGCATTTT
D: TRBD1
size: .
J: TRBJ1-5
V: TRBV6-5

CDR3: CASSLEGRNTGELFF
DNA: TGTGCCAGCAGCCTGGAGGGAAGGAACACCGGGGAGCTGTTTTTT
D: .
size: .
J: TRBJ2-2
V: TRBV7-2

CDR3: CASTPAPSTSGGVGELFF
DNA: TGTGCCAGCACACCAGCCCCTTCGACTAGCGGGGGAGTCGGGGAGCTGTTTTTT
D: TRBD2
size: few
J: TRBJ2-2
V: TRBV6-2/TRBV6-3

CDR3: CAISELGIHEKLFF
DNA: TGTGCCATCAGTGAACTGGGCATACATGAAAAACTGTTTTTT
D: .
size: few
J: TRBJ1-4
V: TRBV10-3

CDR3: CASSLGILVASGSATDEQFF
DNA: TGTGCCAGCAGTCTCGGGATATTGGTGGCTAGCGGGTCTGCTACGGATGAGCAGTTCTTC
D: TRBD2
size: many
J: TRBJ2-1
V: TRBV9

CDR3: CASRGRPGVDTQYF
DNA: TGCGCCAGCAGGGGCAGGCCGGGAGTAGATACGCAGTATTTT
D: .
size: many
J: TRBJ2-3
V: TRBV5-1

CDR3: CSVGGRWAEAFF
DNA: TGCAGCGTTGGAGGGAGGTGGGCTGAAGCTTTCTTT
D: .
size: .
J: TRBJ1-1
V: TRBV29-1

CDR3: CASHWDSQTDTQYF
DNA: TGTGCCAGCCACTGGGACAGCCAAACAGATACGCAGTATTTT
D: TRBD1
size: few
J: TRBJ2-3
V: TRBV28